The next 6 T cell receptor beta chains were all read from a single sample in a study of blood T cell repertoires in COVID-19. Profiled with immunoSEQ multiplex PCR; TCRdb holds only in-frame clones, not every one. The top ten hold roughly 1.6% of the sample, which has about 410,000 clones, approximately 89% seen once. Sequencing input: peripheral blood. These receptors originate from a woman in her thirties or forties with COVID-19, enrolled during active disease.

The gene calls are TRBV5-1 and TRBJ2-7; 11 bases fit TRBD1. This CDR3 comprises 14 residues. The V gene end was trimmed by 3 bases and the J gene end by 3 bases; junction bases not matched to a gene: 2. The germline V gene has CDR1 SGHRS and CDR2 YFSETQ. CDR3 in DNA: TGCGCCAGCAGCTCGGGACAGGGGGGCTACGAGCAGTACTTC. As protein: CASSSGQGGYEQYF.

The chain recombines TRBV27 with TRBJ1-2, with TRBD1 matching over 7 bases. Per the germline V gene, CDR1 is MNHEY and CDR2 is SMNVEV (reference sequence). After removal of 6 bases from V and 8 bases from J, the junction contained 15 bases not matched to a gene. The length of the CDR3 is 15 residues. The CDR3, as DNA: TGTGCCAGCAGCCCACAGACAGGGTTACGTCGGGGCTACACCTTC. Its protein product is CASSPQTGLRRGYTF.

The chain couples TRBV28 to TRBJ2-2, with TRBD2 as a possible D gene (6 bases). Deletions cut 5 bases from V and 2 bases from J, with 9 bases between. The CDR3 length is 14 residues. Germline CDR1 reads MDHEN; CDR2 reads SYDVKM. The CDR3 coding sequence is TGTGCCAGCAGTCGGGACTTTAACACCGGGGAGCTGTTTTTT. Amino acid sequence: CASSRDFNTGELFF.

This clone has only one observation. This chain connects TRBV6-4 to TRBJ1-2; TRBD1 agrees at 7 bases. Germline V gene data show CDR1 as MRHNA and CDR2 as SNTAGT. J gave up 10 bases and V 4 bases, and 9 bases lay outside the gene matches. This CDR3 contains 13 residues. The CDR3 bases are TGTGCCAGCAGTGCAAGAGGGGGCCTCGACTACACCTTC. Translated, it gives CASSARGGLDYTF.

Remarks on this clone: Within the sample, other DNA sequences also encode this same CDR3. The gene calls are TRBV2 and TRBJ2-3; TRBD1 matches 9 bases. CDR3 length: 14 amino acids. Per germline, CDR1 SNHLY and CDR2 FYNNEI. J gave up 4 bases and V 6 bases, and 5 bases lay outside the gene matches. This CDR3 reads CASSVNRGPDTQYF. Here the CDR3 DNA reads TGTGCCAGCAGCGTTAACAGGGGGCCAGATACGCAGTATTTT.

This chain connects TRBV9 to TRBJ2-1; 9 nucleotides agree with TRBD2. Germline CDR1 SGDLS, CDR2 YYNGEE. The ends lost 4 bases at V and 12 bases at J; junction bases unmatched: 14. CDR3 size: 15 residues. In DNA form, the CDR3 reads TGTGCCAGCAGCCCGATGACTAGCGGCATGTGGGCGCAGTTCTTC. It yields the protein CASSPMTSGMWAQFF.